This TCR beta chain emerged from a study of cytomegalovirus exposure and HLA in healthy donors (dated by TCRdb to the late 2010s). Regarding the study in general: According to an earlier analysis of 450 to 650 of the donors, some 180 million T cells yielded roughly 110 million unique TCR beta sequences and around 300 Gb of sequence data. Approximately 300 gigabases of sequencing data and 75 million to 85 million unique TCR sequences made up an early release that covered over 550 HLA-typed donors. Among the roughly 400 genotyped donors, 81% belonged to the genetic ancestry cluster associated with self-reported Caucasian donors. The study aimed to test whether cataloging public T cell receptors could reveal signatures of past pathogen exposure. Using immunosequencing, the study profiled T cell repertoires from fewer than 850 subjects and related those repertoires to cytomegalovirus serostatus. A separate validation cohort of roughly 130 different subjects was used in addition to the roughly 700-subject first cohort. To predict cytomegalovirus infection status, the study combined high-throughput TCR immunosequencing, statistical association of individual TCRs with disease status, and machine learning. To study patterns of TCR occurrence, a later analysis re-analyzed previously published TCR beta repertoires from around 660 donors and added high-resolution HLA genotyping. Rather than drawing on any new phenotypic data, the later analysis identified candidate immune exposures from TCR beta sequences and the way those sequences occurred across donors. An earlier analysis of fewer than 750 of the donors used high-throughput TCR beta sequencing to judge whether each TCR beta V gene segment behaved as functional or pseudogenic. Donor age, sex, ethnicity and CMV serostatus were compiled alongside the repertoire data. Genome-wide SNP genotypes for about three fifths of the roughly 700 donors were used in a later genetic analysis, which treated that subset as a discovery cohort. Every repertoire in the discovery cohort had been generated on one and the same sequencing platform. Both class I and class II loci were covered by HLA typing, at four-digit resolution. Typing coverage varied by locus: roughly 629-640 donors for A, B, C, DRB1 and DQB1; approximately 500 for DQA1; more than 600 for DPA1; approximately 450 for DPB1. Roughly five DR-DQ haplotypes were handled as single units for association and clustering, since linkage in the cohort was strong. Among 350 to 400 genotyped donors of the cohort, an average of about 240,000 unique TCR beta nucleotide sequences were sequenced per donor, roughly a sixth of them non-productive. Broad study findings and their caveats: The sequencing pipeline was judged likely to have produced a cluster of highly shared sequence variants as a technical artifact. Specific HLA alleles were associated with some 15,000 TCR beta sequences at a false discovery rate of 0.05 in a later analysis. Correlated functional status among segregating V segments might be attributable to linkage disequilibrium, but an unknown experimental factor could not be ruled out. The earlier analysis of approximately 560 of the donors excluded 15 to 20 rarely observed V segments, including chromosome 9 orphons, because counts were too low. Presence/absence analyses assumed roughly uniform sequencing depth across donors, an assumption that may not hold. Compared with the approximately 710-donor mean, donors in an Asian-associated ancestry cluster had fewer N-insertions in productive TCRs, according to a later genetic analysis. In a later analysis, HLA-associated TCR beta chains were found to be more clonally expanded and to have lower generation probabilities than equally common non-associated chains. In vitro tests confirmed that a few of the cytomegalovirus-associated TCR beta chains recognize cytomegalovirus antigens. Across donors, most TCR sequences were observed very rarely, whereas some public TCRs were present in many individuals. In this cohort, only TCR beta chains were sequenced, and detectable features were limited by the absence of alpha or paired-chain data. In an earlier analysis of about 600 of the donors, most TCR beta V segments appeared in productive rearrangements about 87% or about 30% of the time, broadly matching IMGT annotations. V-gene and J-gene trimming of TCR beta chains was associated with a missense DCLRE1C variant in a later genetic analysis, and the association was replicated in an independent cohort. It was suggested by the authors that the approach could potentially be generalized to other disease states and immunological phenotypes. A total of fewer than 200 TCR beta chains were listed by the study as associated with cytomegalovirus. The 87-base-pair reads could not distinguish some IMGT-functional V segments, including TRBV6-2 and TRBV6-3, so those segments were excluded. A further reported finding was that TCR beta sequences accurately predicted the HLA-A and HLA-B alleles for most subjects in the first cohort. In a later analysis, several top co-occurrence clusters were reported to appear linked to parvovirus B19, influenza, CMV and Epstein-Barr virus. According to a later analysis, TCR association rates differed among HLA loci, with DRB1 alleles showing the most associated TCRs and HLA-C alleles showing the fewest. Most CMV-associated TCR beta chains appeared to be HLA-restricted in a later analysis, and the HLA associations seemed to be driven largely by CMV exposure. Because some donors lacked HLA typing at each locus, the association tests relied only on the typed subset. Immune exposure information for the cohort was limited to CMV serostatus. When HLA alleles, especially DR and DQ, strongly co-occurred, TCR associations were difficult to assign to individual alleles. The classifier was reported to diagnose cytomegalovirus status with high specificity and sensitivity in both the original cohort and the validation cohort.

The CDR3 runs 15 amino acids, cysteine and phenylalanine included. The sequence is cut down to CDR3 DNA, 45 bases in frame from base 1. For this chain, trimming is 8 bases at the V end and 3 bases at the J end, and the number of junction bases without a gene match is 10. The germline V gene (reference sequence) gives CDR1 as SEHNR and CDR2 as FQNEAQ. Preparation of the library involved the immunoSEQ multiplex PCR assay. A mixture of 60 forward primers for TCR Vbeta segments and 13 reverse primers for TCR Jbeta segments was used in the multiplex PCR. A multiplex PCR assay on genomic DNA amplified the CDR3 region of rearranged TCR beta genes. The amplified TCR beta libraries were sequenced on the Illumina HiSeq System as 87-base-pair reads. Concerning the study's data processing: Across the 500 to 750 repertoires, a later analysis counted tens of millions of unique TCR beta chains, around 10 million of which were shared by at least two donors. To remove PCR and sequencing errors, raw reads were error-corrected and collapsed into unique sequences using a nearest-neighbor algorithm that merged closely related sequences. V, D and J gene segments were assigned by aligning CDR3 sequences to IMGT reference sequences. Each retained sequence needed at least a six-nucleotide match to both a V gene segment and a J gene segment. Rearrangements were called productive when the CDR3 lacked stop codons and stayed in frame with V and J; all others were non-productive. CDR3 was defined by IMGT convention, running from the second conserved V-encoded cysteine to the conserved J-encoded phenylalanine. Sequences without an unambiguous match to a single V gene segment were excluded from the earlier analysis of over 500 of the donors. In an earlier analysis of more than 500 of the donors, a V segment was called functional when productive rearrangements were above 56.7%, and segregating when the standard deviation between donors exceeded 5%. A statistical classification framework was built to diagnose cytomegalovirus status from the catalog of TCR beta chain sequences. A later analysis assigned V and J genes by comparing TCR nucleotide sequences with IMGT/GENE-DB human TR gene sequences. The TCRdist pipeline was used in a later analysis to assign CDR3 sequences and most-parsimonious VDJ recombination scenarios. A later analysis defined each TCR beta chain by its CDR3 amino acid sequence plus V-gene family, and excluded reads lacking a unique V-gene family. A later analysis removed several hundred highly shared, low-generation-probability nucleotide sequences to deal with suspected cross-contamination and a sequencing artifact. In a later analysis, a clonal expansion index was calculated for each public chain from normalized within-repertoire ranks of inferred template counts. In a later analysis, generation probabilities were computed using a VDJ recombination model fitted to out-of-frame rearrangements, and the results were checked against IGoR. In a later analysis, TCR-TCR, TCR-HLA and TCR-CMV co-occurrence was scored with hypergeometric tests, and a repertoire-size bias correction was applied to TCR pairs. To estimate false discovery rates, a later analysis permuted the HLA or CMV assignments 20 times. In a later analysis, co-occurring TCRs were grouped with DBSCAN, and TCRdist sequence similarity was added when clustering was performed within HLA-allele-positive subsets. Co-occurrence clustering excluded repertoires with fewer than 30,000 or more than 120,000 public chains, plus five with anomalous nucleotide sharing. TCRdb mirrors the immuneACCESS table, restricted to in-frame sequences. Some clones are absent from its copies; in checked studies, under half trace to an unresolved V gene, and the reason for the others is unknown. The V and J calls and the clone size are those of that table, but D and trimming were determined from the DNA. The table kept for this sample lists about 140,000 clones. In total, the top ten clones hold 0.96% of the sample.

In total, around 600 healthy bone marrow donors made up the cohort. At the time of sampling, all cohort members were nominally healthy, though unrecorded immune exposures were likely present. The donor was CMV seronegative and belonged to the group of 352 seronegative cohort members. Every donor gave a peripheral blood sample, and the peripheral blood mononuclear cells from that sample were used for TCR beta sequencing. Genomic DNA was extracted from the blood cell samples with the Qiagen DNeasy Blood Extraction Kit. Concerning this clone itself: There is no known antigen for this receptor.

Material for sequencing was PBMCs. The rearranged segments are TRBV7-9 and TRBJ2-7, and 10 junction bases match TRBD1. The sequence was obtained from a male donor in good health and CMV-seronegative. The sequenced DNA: TGTGCCAGCGGTAGCGACAGGGGGCGCGTCTACGAGCAGTACTTC. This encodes CASGSDRGRVYEQYF.